This TCR beta chain was profiled in a study of regulatory T cells in long-lasting Graves disease. This clonotype was observed at least ten times. Construction of the TCR beta libraries employed iRepertoire HTBI primers in conjunction with Arm-PCR of CDR3 regions. TCRdb itself ran the multiplex PCR reads through MiXCR, one entry per CDR3 protein. The sample lists 450,000 to 600,000 distinct CDR3 sequences, 13% occurring once. Time point indicated: newly diagnosed GD, antithyroid drugs for less than 3 months. After RNA was extracted from PBMCs, the TCR library was made from it. CDR1 is MDHEN and CDR2 is SYDVKM in the germline V gene. Trimming left V 5 bases short and J 9 bases short, with 20 bases between. This CDR3 is 15 amino acids long. In addition, the sample was reused for a study of T cells in Graves' hyperthyroidism and ophthalmopathy. That paper adds: Each diagnosis drew on symptoms, thyroxine, TRAb, thyroid ultrasound and orbital computed tomography findings. In the first-round RT-PCR of the TCR CDR3, the HTBI primer set was used.

The sequence was collected from a man aged 25 to 40 with Graves disease. This specimen consisted of peripheral blood mononuclear cells (PBMCs), obtained at new diagnosis, from a patient treated with antithyroid drugs. This chain links TRBV28 with TRBJ2-1; TRBD2 might be the D (5 bases). CDR3 residues: CASSPGRRKLGEQFF. In DNA form, the CDR3 reads TGTGCCAGCAGTCCCGGCAGGCGAAAACTAGGTGAGCAGTTCTTC.